Below are 15 T cell receptor beta chains sequenced from a single sample in a study of T and B cells in COVID-19 patients. BIOMED2 TRB-A/B primer pools were used in multiplex TRB PCR. Each CDR3 protein gets one entry after TCRdb re-called the multiplex PCR reads with MiXCR. The sample lists approximately 9,500 distinct CDR3 sequences, around 28% occurring once. TRB was amplified from about 260-540 ng of blood genomic DNA. The sample comprised blood. These receptors all come from a human donor who had recovered from COVID-19.

At least ten counts were recorded for this clonotype. The genes are TRBV19 and TRBJ1-5, with D maybe TRBD1 (5 bases). The CDR3 consists of 13 residues. V was pared by 3 bases and J by 16 bases, with 19 bases between. Per the germline V gene, CDR1 is LNHDA and CDR2 is SQIVND (reference sequence). The CDR3 sequence: CASSILAGSALHF. The CDR3 DNA follows: TGTGCCAGTAGTATTCTGGCAGGGAGCGCGTTACATTTT.

This clonotype was found a few times. V usage is TRBV5-4 and J usage is TRBJ2-5, with D possibly being TRBD2 (7 bases). Germline CDR1 and CDR2: SGHNT and YYREEE (reference sequence). V lost 4 bases and J lost 4, with 11 bases in between. CDR3 length: 13 residues. DNA for the CDR3: TGTGCCAGCAGCGGGGGGGCCCTAGAGACCCAGTACTTC. This translates into CASSGGALETQYF.

The V call is TRBV27, the J call TRBJ2-5; no clear D. Germline V CDR1 and CDR2: MNHEY, SMNVEV (reference sequence). The CDR3 has 14 residues. V dropped 5 bases and J dropped 2 bases, with 12 bases sitting between them. CDR3 bases: TGTGCCAGCAGTCTCTACTACGGGCAAGAGACCCAGTACTTC. Translation: CASSLYYGQETQYF.

This clonotype showed up just a few times. CDR3 protein: CASSPQMDSLAKNIQYF. The CDR3 DNA reads TGTGCCAGCTCACCACAAATGGACAGCCTAGCCAAAAACATTCAGTACTTC. The V call is TRBV18, the J call TRBJ2-4; D possibly corresponds to TRBD1 (6 bases). The CDR3 spans 17 residues. The germline gives CDR1 KGHSH, CDR2 LQKENI. V shed 1 base and J shed 0 bases, with 13 bases lying between them.

The chain uses TRBV20-1 and TRBJ2-5; maybe TRBD1 (6 bases). The germline CDR1 and CDR2 sequences are DFQATT and SNEGSKA (reference sequence). With 4 bases removed from V and 1 base from J, the gap between germline ends came to 10 bases. The CDR3 spans 13 residues. The CDR3 region is CSATRTVQETQYF. The CDR3 coding sequence is TGCAGTGCTACCCGGACAGTCCAAGAGACCCAGTACTTC.

This clonotype is labeled medium-sized. The chain uses TRBV12-3 or TRBV12-4 and TRBJ2-3; tentative D call: TRBD2 (5 bases). The CDR3 is made up of 12 amino acids. Trimming took 1 base from V and 10 from J, leaving 9 bases between them. CDR3: CASSLGLGAQYF. The CDR3 DNA reads TGTGCCAGCAGTTTAGGGCTGGGAGCGCAGTATTTT.

By sample share, this clonotype is medium-sized. This chain connects TRBV12-3 or TRBV12-4 to TRBJ1-2; no clear D gene. The germline V and J ends were trimmed by 7 bases and 4 bases, with 13 bases remaining between them. This CDR3 comprises 13 residues. The CDR3 spells CASNRDKPYGYTF. CDR3 nucleotides: TGTGCCAGCAATCGAGACAAGCCCTATGGCTACACCTTC.

The V gene is TRBV6-5, the J gene TRBJ2-3, with 8 bases lining up with TRBD1. The ends lost 4 bases at V and 1 base at J; junction bases unmatched: 1. The V gene's germline CDR1 is MNHEY and CDR2 SVGAGI. This CDR3 region has 14 residues. This CDR3 is CASSSGQGTDTQYF. The CDR3 region has the DNA TGTGCCAGCAGTTCGGGACAGGGCACAGATACGCAGTATTTT.

In its sample, this clonotype ranks as medium-sized (0.01 to 0.1%). The chain joins TRBV6-6 to TRBJ2-2; D is unclear. In germline, CDR1 is MNHNY, CDR2 SVGAGI (reference sequence). The CDR3 length is 16 residues. Trimming stripped 4 bases from V and 3 bases from J, with 15 bases between. The CDR3, as DNA: TGTGCCAGCAGTTCCTCGGTCCGGGTCGACACCGGGGAGCTGTTTTTT. Amino acids: CASSSSVRVDTGELFF.

This clonotype came up many times. J is TRBJ1-4 and V is TRBV12-3 or TRBV12-4; 8 positions match TRBD1. CDR3 length: 14 residues. With 6 bases clipped from V and 5 bases from J, the junction kept 5 bases outside the gene matches. In DNA form, the CDR3 reads TGTGCCAGCAGCCAGGGGGCCCTAAATGAAAAACTGTTTTTT. Its translation is CASSQGALNEKLFF.

This clonotype was seen a few times. J is TRBJ2-1 and V is TRBV5-6, with 7 bases aligning to TRBD2. CDR1 is SGHDT and CDR2 is YYEEEE in the germline V gene. The CDR3 sequence is 16 residues long. The V and J ends lost 5 bases and 0 bases, in that order; junction bases with no gene match: 8. CDR3 nucleotides: TGTGCCAGCAGTCTTGGGGCTAGCGGCTCCTACAATGAGCAGTTCTTC. Protein: CASSLGASGSYNEQFF.

This clonotype is large within its sample. The rearrangement uses TRBV20-1 and TRBJ2-1; 8 bases match TRBD2. This CDR3 region has 15 residues. Germline CDR1 is DFQATT and CDR2 is SNEGSKA (reference sequence). The trim removed 3 bases at V and 6 bases at J, leaving 10 bases unmatched. CDR3 protein: CSASALADLGNEQFF. The CDR3 bases are TGCAGTGCTAGTGCACTAGCGGACCTGGGCAATGAGCAGTTCTTC.

Notes on this clonotype: The CDR3 ends on some other residue instead of the conserved phenylalanine or tryptophan, so this is likely a read error. V is TRBV24-1 and J is TRBJ2-7; TRBD2 might be the D (7 bases). V was cut by 3 bases and J by 5 bases, with 19 bases left in between. The germline CDR1 and CDR2 sequences are KGHDR and SFDVKD. CDR3 length: 16 amino acids. The CDR3 nucleotides are TGTGCCACCAGTGATGCGCGCGGGGGCTACGCCGACGAGCAGTACTGC. This encodes CATSDARGGYADEQYC.

The CDR3 DNA is TGTGCCAGCAGTCGTACAGGACTACCCACAGATACGCAGTATTTT. Residues: CASSRTGLPTDTQYF. This chain uses TRBV12-3 or TRBV12-4 with TRBJ2-3, with D possibly being TRBD2 (6 bases). There are 15 residues in the CDR3. Trimming pared 5 bases from V and 2 bases from J, leaving 14 bases between.

This clonotype was counted many times. The chain is built from TRBV6-2 or TRBV6-3 and TRBJ1-6; tentatively, D is TRBD1 (5 bases). Per the germline V gene, CDR1 is MNHEY and CDR2 is SVGEGT. V lost 6 bases and J 7 bases, leaving 13 bases between the germline ends. CDR3 length: 14 amino acids. This CDR3 reads CASSPATANSPLHF. CDR3 nucleotides: TGTGCCAGCAGCCCCGCGACAGCGAATTCACCCCTCCACTTT.